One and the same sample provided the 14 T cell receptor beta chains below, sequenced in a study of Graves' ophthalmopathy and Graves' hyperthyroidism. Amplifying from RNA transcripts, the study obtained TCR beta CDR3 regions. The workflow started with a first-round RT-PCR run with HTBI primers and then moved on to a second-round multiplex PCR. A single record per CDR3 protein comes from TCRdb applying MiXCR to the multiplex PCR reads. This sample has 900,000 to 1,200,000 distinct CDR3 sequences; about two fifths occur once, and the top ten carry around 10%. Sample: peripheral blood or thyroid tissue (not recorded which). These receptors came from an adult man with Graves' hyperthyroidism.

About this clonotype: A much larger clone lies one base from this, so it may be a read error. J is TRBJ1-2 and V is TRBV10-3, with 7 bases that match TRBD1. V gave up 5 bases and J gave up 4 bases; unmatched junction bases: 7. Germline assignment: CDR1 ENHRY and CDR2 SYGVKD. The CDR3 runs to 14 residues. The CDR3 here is CAISYSTGFYGYTF. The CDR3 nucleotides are TGTGCCATCAGTTACTCGACAGGGTTCTATGGCTACACCTTC.

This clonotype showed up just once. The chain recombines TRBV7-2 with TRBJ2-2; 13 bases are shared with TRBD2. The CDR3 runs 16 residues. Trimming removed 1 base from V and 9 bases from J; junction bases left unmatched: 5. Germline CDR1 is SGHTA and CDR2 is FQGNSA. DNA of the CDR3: TGTGCCAGCAGCTTAGGACTAGCGGGGGGCCGGTGGGAGCTGTTTTTT. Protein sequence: CASSLGLAGGRWELFF.

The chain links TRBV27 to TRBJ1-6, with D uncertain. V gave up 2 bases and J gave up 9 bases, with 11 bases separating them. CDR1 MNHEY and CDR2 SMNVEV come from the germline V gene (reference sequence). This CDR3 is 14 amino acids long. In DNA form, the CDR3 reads TGTGCCAGCAGTTTAGGAGTGTTAGGTTCACCCCTCCACTTT. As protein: CASSLGVLGSPLHF.

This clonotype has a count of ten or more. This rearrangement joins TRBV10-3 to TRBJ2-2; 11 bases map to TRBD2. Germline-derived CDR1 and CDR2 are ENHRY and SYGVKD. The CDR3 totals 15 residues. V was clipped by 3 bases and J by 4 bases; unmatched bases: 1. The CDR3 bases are TGTGCCATCAGTGATCTAGCGGGAGGCACCGGGGAGCTGTTTTTT. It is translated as CAISDLAGGTGELFF.

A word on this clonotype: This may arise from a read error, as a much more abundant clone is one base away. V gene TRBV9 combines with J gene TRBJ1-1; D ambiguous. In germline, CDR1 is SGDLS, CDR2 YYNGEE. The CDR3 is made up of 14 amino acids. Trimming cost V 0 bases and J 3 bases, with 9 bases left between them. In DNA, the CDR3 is TGTGCCAGCAGCGTAGGACCGGCGGACACTGAAGCTTTCTTT. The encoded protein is CASSVGPADTEAFF.

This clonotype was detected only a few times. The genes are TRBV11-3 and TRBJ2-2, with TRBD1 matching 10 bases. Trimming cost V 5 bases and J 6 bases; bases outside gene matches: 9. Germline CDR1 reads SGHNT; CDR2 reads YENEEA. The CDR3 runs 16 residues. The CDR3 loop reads CASSPETGGLPGELFF. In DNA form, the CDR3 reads TGTGCCAGCAGCCCCGAGACAGGGGGCCTCCCCGGGGAGCTGTTTTTT.

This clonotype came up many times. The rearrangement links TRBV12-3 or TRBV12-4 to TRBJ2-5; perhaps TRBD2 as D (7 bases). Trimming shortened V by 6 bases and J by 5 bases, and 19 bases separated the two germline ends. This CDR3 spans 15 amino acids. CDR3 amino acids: CASRDRGGAGETQYF. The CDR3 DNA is TGTGCCAGCAGGGACCGTGGGGGGGCCGGGGAGACCCAGTACTTC.

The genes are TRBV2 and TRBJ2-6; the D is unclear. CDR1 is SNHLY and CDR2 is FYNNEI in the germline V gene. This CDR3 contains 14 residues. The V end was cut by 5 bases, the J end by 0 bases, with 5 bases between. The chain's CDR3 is CASSRPSGANVLTF. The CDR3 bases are TGTGCCAGCAGTCGACCCTCTGGGGCCAACGTCCTGACTTTC. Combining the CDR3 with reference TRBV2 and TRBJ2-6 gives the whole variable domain EPEVTQTPSHQVTQMGQEVILRCVPISNHLYFYWYRQILGQKVEFLVSFYNNEISEKSEIFDDQFSVERPDGSNFTLKIRSTKLEDSAMYFCASSRPSGANVLTFGAGSRLTVL.

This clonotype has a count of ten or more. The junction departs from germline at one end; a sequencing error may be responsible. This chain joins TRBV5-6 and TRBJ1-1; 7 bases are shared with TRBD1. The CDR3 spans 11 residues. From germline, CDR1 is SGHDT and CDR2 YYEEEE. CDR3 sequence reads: CASSLAEDRTF. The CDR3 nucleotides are TGTGCCAGCAGCTTGGCGGAGGACAGGACATTT.

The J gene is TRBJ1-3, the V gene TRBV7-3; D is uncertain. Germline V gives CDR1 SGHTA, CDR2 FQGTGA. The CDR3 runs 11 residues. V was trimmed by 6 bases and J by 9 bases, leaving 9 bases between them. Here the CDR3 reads CASSFGSTIYF. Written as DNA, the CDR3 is TGTGCCAGCAGTTTCGGTTCCACCATATATTTT.

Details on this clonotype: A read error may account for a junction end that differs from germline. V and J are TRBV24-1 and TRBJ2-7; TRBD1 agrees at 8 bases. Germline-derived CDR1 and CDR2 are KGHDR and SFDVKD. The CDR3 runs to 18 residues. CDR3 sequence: CASSSPSRGQGRRYEQYF. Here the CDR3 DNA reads TGTGCCAGCAGTTCCCCCTCGCGCGGACAGGGTCGTCGATACGAGCAGTACTTC.

This chain's CDR3 is CSARPVLTF. The CDR3 DNA follows: TGCAGTGCTAGACCCGTCCTGACTTTC. The V and J genes are TRBV20-1 and TRBJ2-6; D remains ambiguous. The ends were cut back, 2 bases at V and 12 bases at J, with 2 bases in the middle. CDR1 and CDR2 (germline): DFQATT, SNEGSKA (reference sequence). CDR3 length equals 9 residues.

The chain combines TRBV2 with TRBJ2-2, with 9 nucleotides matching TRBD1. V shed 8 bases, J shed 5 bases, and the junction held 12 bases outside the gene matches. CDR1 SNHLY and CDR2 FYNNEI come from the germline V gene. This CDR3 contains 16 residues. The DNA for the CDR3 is TGTGCCAGCCGAGGGGACAGGGCTAGTAATACCGGGGAGCTGTTTTTT. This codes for CASRGDRASNTGELFF.

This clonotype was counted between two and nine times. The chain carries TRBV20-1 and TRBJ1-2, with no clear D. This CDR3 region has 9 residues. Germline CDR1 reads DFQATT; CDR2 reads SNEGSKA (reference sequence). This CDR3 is CSLTGGYTF. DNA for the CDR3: TGCAGCCTCACCGGGGGCTACACCTTC.